This T cell receptor (beta chain) was sequenced for a study of cytomegalovirus exposure and HLA in healthy donors. The table came from immunoSEQ multiplex PCR; TCRdb's copy has only in-frame clones and leaves some out. The table shows over 150,000 clones, with more than 80% occurring only once. Germline loops: CDR1 MNHNY, CDR2 SVGAGI (reference sequence). V was clipped by 3 bases and J by 3 bases, with 12 bases between them. This CDR3 comprises 15 residues. J is TRBJ1-5 and V is TRBV6-6; D is unclear. The TCR sequence derives from a woman aged 18-29 years in good health and CMV-seropositive. Sequencing input: PBMCs. The DNA for the CDR3 is TGTGCCAGCAGTTATCCTGGGCCCCCCAATCAGCCCCAGCATTTT. As protein: CASSYPGPPNQPQHF.